A single sample gave rise to the 3 T cell receptor beta chains below, sequenced in a study of tumor-infiltrating lymphocytes in primary liver carcinoma. Making TCR beta cDNA involved 400 to 600 ng total RNA and a constant-region primer. TCR beta libraries came from three nested multiplex PCR rounds using slightly modified ARM-PCR. Two initial PCR rounds of about 11 cycles each paired TRBV1-TRBV30 forward primers with a C-beta reverse primer. TCRdb itself ran the multiplex PCR reads through MiXCR, one entry per CDR3 protein. The top ten clones hold approximately 50% of a sample with roughly 57,000 distinct CDR3 sequences, about two thirds of them seen once. Co-extracting RNA and DNA was done with roughly 17-32 mg of unsorted bulk tissue as input. The specimen sequenced was liver tumor tissue from sampling region 2. Subset here: tumor region T2, inferior pole. The receptors come from a man in his forties or fifties with primary liver carcinoma and hepatitis B virus infection.

Note on this clonotype: The final CDR3 position lacks the conserved phenylalanine or tryptophan, pointing to a likely read error. Because the CDR3's place on the DNA is in doubt, the DNA is left out and the CDR3 is given as listed by TCRdb. The chain couples TRBV4-2 to TRBJ1-2; the table names TRBD1, a call not compared with the DNA. Germline CDR1 reads LGHNA; CDR2 reads YNFKEQ. Inclusive of both ends, the CDR3 amounts to 15 amino acids. This chain's CDR3 is CASSQDMGRGGGCIL.

A note on this clonotype: One end of the junction is discordant with germline, which a read error may explain. The CDR3 protein is CTSSQDLRYEQYF. CDR3 nucleotides: TGCACCAGCAGCCAAGATCTACGCTACGAGCAGTACTTC. The chain recombines TRBV4-3 with TRBJ2-7; D unclear. This CDR3 is 13 amino acids long. Germline V gives CDR1 LGHNA, CDR2 YSLEER.

With regard to this clonotype: No conserved phenylalanine or tryptophan is present at the end of the CDR3, so a read error is the likely explanation. V gene TRBV6-6 combines with J gene TRBJ2-1; possibly TRBD2 for D (5 bases). Trimming took off 5 bases at V and 6 bases at J, with 11 bases between the two ends. CDR3 size: 13 residues. The germline V gene has CDR1 MNHNY and CDR2 SVGAGI (reference sequence). The CDR3: CASSSGGSNEQFS. DNA of the CDR3: TGTGCCAGCAGTAGCGGAGGCTCCAATGAGCAGTTCTCC.